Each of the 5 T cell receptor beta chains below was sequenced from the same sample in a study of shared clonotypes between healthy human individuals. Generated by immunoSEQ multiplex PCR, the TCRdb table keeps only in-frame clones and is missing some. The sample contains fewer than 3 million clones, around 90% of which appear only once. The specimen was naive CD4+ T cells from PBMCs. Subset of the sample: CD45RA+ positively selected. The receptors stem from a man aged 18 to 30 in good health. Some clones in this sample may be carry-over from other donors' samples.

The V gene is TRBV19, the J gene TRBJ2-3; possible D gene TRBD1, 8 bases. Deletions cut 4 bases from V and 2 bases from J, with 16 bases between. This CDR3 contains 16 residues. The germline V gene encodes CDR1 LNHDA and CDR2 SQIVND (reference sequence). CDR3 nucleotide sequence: TGTGCCAGTAGTAAGAGCGGGACAGGCGCCACAGATACGCAGTATTTT. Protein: CASSKSGTGATDTQYF.

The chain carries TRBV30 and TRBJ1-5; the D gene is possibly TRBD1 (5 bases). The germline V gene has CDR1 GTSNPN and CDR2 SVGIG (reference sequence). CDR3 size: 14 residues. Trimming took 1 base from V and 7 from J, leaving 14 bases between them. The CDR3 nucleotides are TGTGCCTGGAGTGGGACCCTTGAGGGGCAGCCCCAGCATTTT. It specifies CAWSGTLEGQPQHF.

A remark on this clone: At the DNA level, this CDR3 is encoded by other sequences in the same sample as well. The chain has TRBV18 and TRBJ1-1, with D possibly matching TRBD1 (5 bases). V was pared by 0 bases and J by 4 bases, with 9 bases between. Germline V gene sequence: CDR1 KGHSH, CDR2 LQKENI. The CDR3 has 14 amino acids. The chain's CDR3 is CASSPPGRGTEAFF. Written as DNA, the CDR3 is TGTGCCAGCTCACCACCGGGACGTGGCACTGAAGCTTTCTTT.

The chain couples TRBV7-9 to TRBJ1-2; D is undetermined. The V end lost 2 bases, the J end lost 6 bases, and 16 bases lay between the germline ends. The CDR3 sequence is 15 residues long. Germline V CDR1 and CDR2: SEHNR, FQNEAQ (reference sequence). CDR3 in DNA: TGTGCCAGCAGCTTAATCGGTACACTCCCAGATGGCTACACCTTC. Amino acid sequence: CASSLIGTLPDGYTF.

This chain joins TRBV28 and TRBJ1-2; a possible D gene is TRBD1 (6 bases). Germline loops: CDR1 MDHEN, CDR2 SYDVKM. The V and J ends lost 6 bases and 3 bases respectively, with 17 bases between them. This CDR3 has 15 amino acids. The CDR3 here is CASRRTGLVYYGYTF. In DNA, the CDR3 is TGTGCCAGCAGACGAACAGGGCTCGTTTACTATGGCTACACCTTC.